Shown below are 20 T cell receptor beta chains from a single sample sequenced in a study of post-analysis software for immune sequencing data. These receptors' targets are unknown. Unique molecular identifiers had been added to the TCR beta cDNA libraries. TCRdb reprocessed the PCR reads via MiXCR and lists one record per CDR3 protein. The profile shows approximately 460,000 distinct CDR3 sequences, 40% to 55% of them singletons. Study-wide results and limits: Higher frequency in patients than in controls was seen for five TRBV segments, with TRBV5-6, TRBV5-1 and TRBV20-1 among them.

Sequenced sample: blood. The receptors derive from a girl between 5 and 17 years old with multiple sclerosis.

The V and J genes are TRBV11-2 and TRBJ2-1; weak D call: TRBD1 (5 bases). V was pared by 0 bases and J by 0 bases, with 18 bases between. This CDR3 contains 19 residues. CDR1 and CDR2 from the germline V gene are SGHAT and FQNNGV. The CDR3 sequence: CASSLDSYWGESSYNEQFF. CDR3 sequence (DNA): TGTGCCAGCAGCTTAGATTCGTACTGGGGCGAGAGCTCCTACAATGAGCAGTTCTTC.

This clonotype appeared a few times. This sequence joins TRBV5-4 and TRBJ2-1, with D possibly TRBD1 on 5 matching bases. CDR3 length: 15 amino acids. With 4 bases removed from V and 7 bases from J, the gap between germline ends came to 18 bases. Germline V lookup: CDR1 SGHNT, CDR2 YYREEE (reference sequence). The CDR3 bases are TGTGCCAGCAGCATGGGTGGGGCTGGGAATAATGAGCAGTTCTTC. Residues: CASSMGGAGNNEQFF. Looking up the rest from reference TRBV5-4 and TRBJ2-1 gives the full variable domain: ETGVTQSPTHLIKTRGQQVTLRCSSQSGHNTVSWYQQALGQGPQFIFQYYREEENGRGNFPPRFSGLQFPNYSSELNVNALELDDSALYLCASSMGGAGNNEQFFGPGTRLTVL.

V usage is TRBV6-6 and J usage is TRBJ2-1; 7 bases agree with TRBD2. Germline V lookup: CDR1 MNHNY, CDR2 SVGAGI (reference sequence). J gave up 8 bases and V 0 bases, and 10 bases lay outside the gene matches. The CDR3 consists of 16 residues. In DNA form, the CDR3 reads TGTGCCAGCAGTTACTCCAGGGACTACCCTCGTGATGAGCAGTTCTTC. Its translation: CASSYSRDYPRDEQFF.

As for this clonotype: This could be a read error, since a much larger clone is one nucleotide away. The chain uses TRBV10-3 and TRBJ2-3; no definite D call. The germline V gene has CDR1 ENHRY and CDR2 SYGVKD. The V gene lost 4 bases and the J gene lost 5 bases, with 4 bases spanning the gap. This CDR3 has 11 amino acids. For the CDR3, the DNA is TGTGCCATCAGTGCTGAAGATACGCAGTATTTT. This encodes CAISAEDTQYF.

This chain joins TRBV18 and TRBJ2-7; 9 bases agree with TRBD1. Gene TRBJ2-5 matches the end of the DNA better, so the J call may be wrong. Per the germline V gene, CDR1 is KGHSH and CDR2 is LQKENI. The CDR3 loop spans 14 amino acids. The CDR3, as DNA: TGTGCCAGCTCACCCGGGACAGGGATGGAGACCCAGTACTTC. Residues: CASSPGTGMETQYF.

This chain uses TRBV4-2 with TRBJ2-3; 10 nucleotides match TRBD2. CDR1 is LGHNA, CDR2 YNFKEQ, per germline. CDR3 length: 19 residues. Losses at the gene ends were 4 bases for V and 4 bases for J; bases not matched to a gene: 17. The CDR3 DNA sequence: TGTGCCAGCAGCCCCAAAAACTCACATGGACTAGCGGCTGCAGATACGCAGTATTTT. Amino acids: CASSPKNSHGLAAADTQYF.

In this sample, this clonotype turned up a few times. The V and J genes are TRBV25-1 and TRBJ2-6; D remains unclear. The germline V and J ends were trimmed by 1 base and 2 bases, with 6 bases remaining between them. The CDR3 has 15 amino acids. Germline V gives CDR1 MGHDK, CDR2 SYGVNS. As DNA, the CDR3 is TGTGCCAGCAGTGAATCGAGCCCTGGGGCCAACGTCCTGACTTTC. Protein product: CASSESSPGANVLTF. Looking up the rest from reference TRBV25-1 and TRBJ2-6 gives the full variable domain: EADIYQTPRYLVIGTGKKITLECSQTMGHDKMYWYQQDPGMELHLIHYSYGVNSTEKGDLSSESTVSRIRTEHFPLTLESARPSHTSQYLCASSESSPGANVLTFGAGSRLTVL.

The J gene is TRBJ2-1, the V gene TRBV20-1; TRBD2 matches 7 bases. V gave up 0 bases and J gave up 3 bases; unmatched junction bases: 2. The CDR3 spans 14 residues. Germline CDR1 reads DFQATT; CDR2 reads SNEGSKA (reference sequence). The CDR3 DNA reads TGCAGTGCTAGAGAGCGGGACTACTACAATGAGCAGTTCTTC. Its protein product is CSARERDYYNEQFF.

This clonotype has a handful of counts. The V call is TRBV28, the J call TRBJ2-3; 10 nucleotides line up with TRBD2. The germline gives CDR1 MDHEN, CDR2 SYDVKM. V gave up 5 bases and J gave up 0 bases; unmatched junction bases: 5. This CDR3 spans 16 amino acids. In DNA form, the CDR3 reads TGTGCCAGCAGTACACCGACTAGCGGGAGCACAGATACGCAGTATTTT. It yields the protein CASSTPTSGSTDTQYF.

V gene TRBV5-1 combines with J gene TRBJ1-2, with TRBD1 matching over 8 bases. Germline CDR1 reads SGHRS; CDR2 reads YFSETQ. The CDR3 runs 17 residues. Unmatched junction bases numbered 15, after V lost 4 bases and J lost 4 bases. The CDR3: CASSLDLRGRGGYGYTF. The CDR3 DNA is TGCGCCAGCAGCCTAGACCTCAGGGGGCGCGGAGGCTATGGCTACACCTTC.

CDR3 bases: TGTGCCAGCAGCCCAGGGACTTCGACTTCCTACGAGCAGTACTTC. Translating gives CASSPGTSTSYEQYF. This chain connects TRBV28 to TRBJ2-7; weak D call: TRBD2 (6 bases). Germline-derived CDR1 and CDR2 are MDHEN and SYDVKM. The CDR3 has 15 residues. V was pared by 6 bases and J by 1 base, with 16 bases between.

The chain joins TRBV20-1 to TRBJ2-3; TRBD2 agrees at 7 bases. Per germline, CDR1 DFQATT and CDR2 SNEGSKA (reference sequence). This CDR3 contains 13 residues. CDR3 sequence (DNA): TGCAAAGCCGGAGGGGAGGGTGAAGATACGCAGTATTTT. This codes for CKAGGEGEDTQYF.

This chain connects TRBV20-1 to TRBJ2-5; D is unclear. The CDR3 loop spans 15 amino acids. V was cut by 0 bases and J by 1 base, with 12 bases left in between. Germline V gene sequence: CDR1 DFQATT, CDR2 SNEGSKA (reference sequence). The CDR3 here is CSARDLQTVQETQYF. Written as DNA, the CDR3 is TGCAGTGCTAGAGATCTGCAGACTGTCCAAGAGACCCAGTACTTC.

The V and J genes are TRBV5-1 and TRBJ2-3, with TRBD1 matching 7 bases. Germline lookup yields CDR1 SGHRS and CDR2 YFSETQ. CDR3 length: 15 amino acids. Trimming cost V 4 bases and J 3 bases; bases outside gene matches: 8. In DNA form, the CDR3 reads TGCGCCAGCAGCGTGGGGGACAGTGCTACAGATACGCAGTATTTT. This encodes CASSVGDSATDTQYF.

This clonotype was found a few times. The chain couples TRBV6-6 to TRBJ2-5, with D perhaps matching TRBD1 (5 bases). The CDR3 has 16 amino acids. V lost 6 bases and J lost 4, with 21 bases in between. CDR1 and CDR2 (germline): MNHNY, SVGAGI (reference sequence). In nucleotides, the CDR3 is TGTGCCAGCAGCGACAACGCGCAGGGTGGGTTAGAGACCCAGTACTTC. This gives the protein CASSDNAQGGLETQYF.

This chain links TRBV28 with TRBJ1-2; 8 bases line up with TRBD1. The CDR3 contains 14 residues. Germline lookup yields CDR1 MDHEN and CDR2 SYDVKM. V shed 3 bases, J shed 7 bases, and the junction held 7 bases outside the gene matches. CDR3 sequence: CASSFEDRDCGYTF. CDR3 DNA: TGTGCCAGCAGTTTCGAGGACAGGGACTGTGGCTACACCTTC.

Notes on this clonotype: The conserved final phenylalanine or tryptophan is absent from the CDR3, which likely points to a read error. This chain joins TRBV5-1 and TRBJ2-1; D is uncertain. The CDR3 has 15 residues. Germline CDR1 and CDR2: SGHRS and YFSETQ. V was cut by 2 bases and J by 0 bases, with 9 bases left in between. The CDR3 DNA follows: TGCGCCAGCAGCTTTGTGGCGGACTCCTACAATGAGCAGTTCGTC. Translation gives CASSFVADSYNEQFV.

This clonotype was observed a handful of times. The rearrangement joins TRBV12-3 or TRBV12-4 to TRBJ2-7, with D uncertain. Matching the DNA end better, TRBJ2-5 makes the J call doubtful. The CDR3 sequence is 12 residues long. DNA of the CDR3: TGTGCCAGCAGTTTAAATGGAGAGACCCAGTACTTC. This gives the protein CASSLNGETQYF.

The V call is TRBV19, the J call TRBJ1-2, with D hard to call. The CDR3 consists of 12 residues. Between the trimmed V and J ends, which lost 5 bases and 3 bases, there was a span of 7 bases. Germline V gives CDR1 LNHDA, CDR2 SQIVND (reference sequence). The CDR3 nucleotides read TGTGCCAGTAGTGCGAAGGACTATGGCTACACCTTC. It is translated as CASSAKDYGYTF. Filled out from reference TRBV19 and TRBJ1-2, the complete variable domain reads DGGITQSPKYLFRKEGQNVTLSCEQNLNHDAMYWYRQDPGQGLRLIYYSQIVNDFQKGDIAEGYSVSREKKESFPLTVTSAQKNPTAFYLCASSAKDYGYTFGSGTRLTVV.

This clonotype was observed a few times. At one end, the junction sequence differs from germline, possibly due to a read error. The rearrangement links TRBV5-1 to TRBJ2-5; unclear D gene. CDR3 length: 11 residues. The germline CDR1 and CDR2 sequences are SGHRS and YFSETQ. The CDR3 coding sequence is TGTGCCAGCAGCTTAGAGAAGACCCAGTACTTC. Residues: CASSLEKTQYF.